This T cell receptor beta chain is from a study of post-analysis software for immune sequencing data. Remarks on this clonotype: What it recognizes is unknown.

V lost 1 base, J lost 4 bases, and 13 bases lay in between. The CDR3 has 14 amino acids. Germline CDR1 reads DFQATT; CDR2 reads SNEGSKA (reference sequence). Libraries were made from TCR beta cDNA, and they carried unique molecular identifiers. TCRdb re-analysed the PCR reads in MiXCR, keeping a single row per CDR3 protein. The sample records hundreds of thousands of distinct CDR3 sequences, just under 30% being singletons. Study-level points and caveats: In patients, TRBV5-6, TRBV5-1 and TRBV20-1 belonged to five or six TRBV segments found more frequently than in controls. The authors found that F measure strongly co-clustered same-batch samples.

V usage is TRBV20-1 and J usage is TRBJ1-2, with no clear D. This receptor was identified in a girl aged 10-17 years with multiple sclerosis. Sample: blood. The chain's CDR3 is CSARAAGSGYGYTF. CDR3 nucleotides: TGCAGTGCTAGAGCGGCGGGAAGTGGCTATGGCTACACCTTC.